This T cell receptor beta chain is from a study of Graves' ophthalmopathy and Graves' hyperthyroidism. Study conclusions and caveats: A 13-signature model separated ophthalmopathy from stable hyperthyroidism, around 90% sensitivity, 65% to 82% specificity.

Each hyperthyroidism patient was newly diagnosed, with under 2 months' duration, and aged 18 to 65. Amplifying from RNA transcripts, the study obtained TCR beta CDR3 regions. RT-PCR in the first round used HTBI primers; a second-round multiplex PCR followed. Each CDR3 protein is one row after TCRdb ran MiXCR on the multiplex PCR reads. This table has hundreds of thousands of distinct CDR3 sequences, under 25% appearing once. V lost 1 base to trimming and J lost 2 bases, with 3 bases between them. Per germline, CDR1 SGHDN and CDR2 FVKESK. This CDR3 is 13 amino acids long. This clonotype was found many times. Antigen: not known. This may be a read error, as it is one base from a much larger clone. Likely a read error: the CDR3 ends without its conserved phenylalanine or tryptophan.

The sequenced sample was peripheral blood. The sequence was obtained from a woman between 18 and 30 years old with stable Graves' hyperthyroidism. This chain links TRBV14 with TRBJ1-5; D remains ambiguous. The CDR3, as DNA: TGTGCCAGCAGCCAAGGACGCAATCAGCCCCAGCATCTT. This encodes CASSQGRNQPQHL.